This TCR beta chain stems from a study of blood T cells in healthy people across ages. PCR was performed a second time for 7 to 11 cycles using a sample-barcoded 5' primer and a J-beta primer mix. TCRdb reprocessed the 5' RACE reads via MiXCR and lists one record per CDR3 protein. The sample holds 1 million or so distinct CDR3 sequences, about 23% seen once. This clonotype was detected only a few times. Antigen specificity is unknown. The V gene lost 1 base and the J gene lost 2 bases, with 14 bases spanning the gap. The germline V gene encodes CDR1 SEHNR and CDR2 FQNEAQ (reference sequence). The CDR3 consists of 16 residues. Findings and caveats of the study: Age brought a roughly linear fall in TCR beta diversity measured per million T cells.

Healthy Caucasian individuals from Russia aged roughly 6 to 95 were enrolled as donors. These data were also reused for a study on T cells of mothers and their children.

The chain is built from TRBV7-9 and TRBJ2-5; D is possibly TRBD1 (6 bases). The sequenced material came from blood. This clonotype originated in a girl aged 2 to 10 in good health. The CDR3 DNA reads TGTGCCAGCAGCTTAGAATCTCTGGGACATCAAGAGACCCAGTACTTC. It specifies CASSLESLGHQETQYF.